This TCR beta chain was captured in a study of graft-versus-host responses after intestinal transplantation (dated by TCRdb to the early 2020s). About the investigation overall: The transplants that recipients received were multivisceral, liver-intestinal, or isolated intestinal. Anti-thymocyte globulin induction was given to all recipients, followed by maintenance tacrolimus and steroids for about 3 years. Bulk TCR-beta CDR3 sequencing was used to track graft-versus-host and host-versus-graft alloreactive T cell clones in the graft, circulation and bone marrow after intestinal transplantation. To identify alloreactive clones, pre-transplant mixed lymphocyte reaction products were sequenced and compared with unstimulated pre-transplant donor and recipient T cells. A cohort of approximately 23 intestinal transplant recipients, including one retransplant, was enrolled, and a few patients lacking pretransplant specimens were excluded. Donor T cell macrochimerism was defined as a peak of at least 4% donor T cells among recipient peripheral blood mononuclear cells. Instead of going to the commercial service, samples from three later patients were sequenced in-house on an Illumina MiSeq and processed with MiXCR.

As regards this clone: What this receptor recognizes is not known. No clone much larger than this one lies a single base away; base qualities are absent.

Study-wide conclusions, independent of this receptor: Peak levels of circulating GvH clones were associated with declines in HvG clones early after transplant. In patients with donor T cell macrochimerism, the allografts had high GvH to HvG T cell clonal ratios. The relatively low number and heterogeneity of intestinal transplant patients limited the conclusions. GvH clones turned up in recipient bone marrow, with some appearing earlier in ileal mucosa or blood, a pattern consistent with an intestinal mucosal origin.

The intended sense of this specimen's time point label: cells obtained before transplantation from donor or recipient. CD3+CD4+ and CD3+CD8+ populations were FACS-sorted from unstimulated pre-transplant donor and recipient cells taken from spleen or lymph nodes. There are 15 amino acids in the CDR3, from cysteine to phenylalanine inclusive. Of the read, only the CDR3 DNA is kept; its 45 bases are in frame from base 1. Libraries came from the immunoSEQ multiplex PCR assay. For most patients, genomic DNA was isolated using the Qiagen DNeasy Blood and Tissue Kit and was shipped frozen to Adaptive Biotechnologies for TCR sequencing. For most patients, high-throughput TCR-beta CDR3 sequencing of genomic DNA was performed by Adaptive Biotechnologies. In the authors' own workflow: Adaptive's ImmunoSEQ software was the source of the TCR sequencing data for 15 to 20 patients, while a few other patients were processed with MiXCR and VDJtools. CD4 versus CD8 sorting errors were corrected by removing sequences found in both subsets at a frequency ratio below 5:1. CDR3 nucleotide sequences shared between donor and recipient were removed because their origin could not be assigned. Alloreactive clones required at least 2-fold expansion over unstimulated cells and minimum CFSE-low frequency of 0.002% (template counts) or 0.001% (read counts). Clones were considered mappable if detected in sequenced pre-transplant spleen, lymph node, or MLR CFSE-low populations of the donor or recipient. Cumulative frequency of alloreactive clones was calculated as a percentage of all sequences weighted by copy number. In TCRdb, the immuneACCESS table is reduced to in-frame sequences with V and J assigned. These tables do not hold every clone; where another copy was compared, an unresolved V gene accounts for under half, and the others remain unexplained. V and J calls and clone size are as listed in that table; D and trimming were resolved from the DNA. This sample holds about 41,000 clones; 85% to 95% were observed only once. The ten largest make up around 0.53% of the sample.

Sequenced here: unstimulated CD8+ T cells sorted from spleen or lymph node cells, sampled before transplant. The chain couples TRBV12-2 to TRBJ2-7. TRBV12-2 is a documented pseudogene. The sequence was collected from a human donor who was the organ donor for an intestinal transplant. The CDR3 reads CASYRRRPNSYEQYF. The DNA sequence is given as TGTGCAAGTTATCGACGTCGACCTAACTCCTACGAGCAGTACTTC.